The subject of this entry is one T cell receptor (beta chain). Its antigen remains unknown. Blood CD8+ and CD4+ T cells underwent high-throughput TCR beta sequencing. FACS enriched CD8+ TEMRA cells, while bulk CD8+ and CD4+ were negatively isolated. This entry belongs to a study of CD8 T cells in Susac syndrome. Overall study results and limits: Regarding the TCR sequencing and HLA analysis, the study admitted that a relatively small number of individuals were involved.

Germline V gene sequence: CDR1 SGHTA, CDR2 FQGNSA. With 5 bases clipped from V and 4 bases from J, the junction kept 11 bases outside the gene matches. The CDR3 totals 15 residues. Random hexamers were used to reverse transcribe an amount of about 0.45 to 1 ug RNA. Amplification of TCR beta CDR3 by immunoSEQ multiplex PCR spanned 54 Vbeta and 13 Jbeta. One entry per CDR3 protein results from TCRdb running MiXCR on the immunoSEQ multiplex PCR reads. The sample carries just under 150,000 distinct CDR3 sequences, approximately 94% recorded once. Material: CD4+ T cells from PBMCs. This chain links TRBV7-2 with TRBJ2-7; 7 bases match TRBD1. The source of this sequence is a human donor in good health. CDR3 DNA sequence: TGTGCCAGCAGCACCCAAACAGGGGTCCAGTACGAGCAGTACTTC. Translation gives CASSTQTGVQYEQYF.